These T cell receptor beta chains were read from a single sample in a study of Graves' ophthalmopathy and Graves' hyperthyroidism. Using its own MiXCR run on the multiplex PCR reads, TCRdb lists one record per CDR3 protein. The profile shows hundreds of thousands of distinct CDR3 sequences, approximately 15% of them singletons. Sequences were obtained from blood. The receptors shown here come from a woman aged 25-40 years with Graves' ophthalmopathy. Each CDR3 is given with its conserved first and last residue. The D gene is left open where the match is weak. Where a row states a size, it is once, few, many or the class of an expanded clone; other rows omit it.

cdr3_nt	cdr3_aa	j_call	v_call	d_call	clone_size
TGTGCCAGCAAAGGCAGGGATTATGGCTACACCTTC	CASKGRDYGYTF	TRBJ1-2	TRBV6-1	.	many
TGTGCCAGCAGCTTAGCCAGGGAAGGGTCTGAAGCTTTCTTT	CASSLAREGSEAFF	TRBJ1-1	TRBV11-2	.	many
TGTGCCAGCAGAAGGACAGGGAGTAACTACGAGCAGTACTTC	CASRRTGSNYEQYF	TRBJ2-7	TRBV6-2/TRBV6-3	TRBD1	few
TGCGCCAGCAGCAAAGGGGACAGGATGAACACTGAAGCTTTCTTT	CASSKGDRMNTEAFF	TRBJ1-1	TRBV5-1	TRBD1	many
TGCGCCAGCAGCCAAACCGGGTTTCAGCCCCAGCATTTT	CASSQTGFQPQHF	TRBJ1-5	TRBV4-1	.	many
TGTGCCAGCAGTGGACTAGCGGGAGGGCCAGATACGCAGTATTTT	CASSGLAGGPDTQYF	TRBJ2-3	TRBV6-1	TRBD2	.
TGTGCCAGCAGCGCCTCCAGGGGGCACGCTGAAGCTTTCTTT	CASSASRGHAEAFF	TRBJ1-1	TRBV7-2	TRBD1	many
TGTGCCAGCAGTGAATATGCAGGGACCTACGAGCAGTACTTC	CASSEYAGTYEQYF	TRBJ2-7	TRBV2	.	many
TGTGCCAGCGGGGGACGGACAGCCTCTGGGGCCAACGTCCTGACTTTC	CASGGRTASGANVLTF	TRBJ2-6	TRBV28	.	few
TGTGCCAGCAGCCCCCAGTACTTC	CASSPQYF	TRBJ2-5	TRBV7-9	.	many
TGTGCCAGTCGAAACCAGGGGGGGGAGACCCAGTACTTC	CASRNQGGETQYF	TRBJ2-5	TRBV19	.	.
TGCGCCAGCAGCGAGGGGCCGCCTGGGGCCAACGTCCTGACTTTC	CASSEGPPGANVLTF	TRBJ2-6	TRBV5-1	.	many
TGCAGTGCTCTCCAAGGGTACTTC	CSALQGYF	TRBJ2-7	TRBV20-1	.	many
TGTGCCAGCAGTGGGCGGTGGGGATTTTCGGGGAGTAGCAATCAGCCCCAGCATTTT	CASSGRWGFSGSSNQPQHF	TRBJ1-5	TRBV28	.	many
TGTGCCAGCAGCTTGACTAGCGGGGGAACCCAAGAGACCCAGTACTTC	CASSLTSGGTQETQYF	TRBJ2-5	TRBV7-2	TRBD2	many
TGTGCCAGCAGTTACTCGATTTTACGGGGTAGGGTCGAGCAGTACTTC	CASSYSILRGRVEQYF	TRBJ2-7	TRBV6-5	.	many
TGTGCCAGCAGTTTGAATCCTAGCGGCTATGGCTACACCTTC	CASSLNPSGYGYTF	TRBJ1-2	TRBV28	.	many
TGCAGTGCTGGTTACAGGGGGCGCGACTACGAGCAGTACTTC	CSAGYRGRDYEQYF	TRBJ2-7	TRBV20-1	TRBD1	many